What follows are 13 T cell receptor beta chains derived from one specimen sequenced in a study of blood T cell repertoires in COVID-19. Clones were read by immunoSEQ multiplex PCR, and TCRdb kept only the in-frame ones, dropping some. This sample yields some 320,000 clones, of which 85% to 90% are seen a single time; around 10% belongs to the top ten. What was sequenced was peripheral blood. The receptors stem from a woman in her 30s with COVID-19, enrolled during active disease.

DNA for the CDR3: TGTGCCAGCAGCTGGGACAGAACTTATGGCTACACCTTC. This gives the protein CASSWDRTYGYTF. This chain joins TRBV5-6 and TRBJ1-2, with 7 positions matching TRBD1. CDR1 and CDR2 (germline): SGHDT, YYEEEE. The length of the CDR3 is 13 residues. V was clipped by 3 bases and J by 5 bases; unmatched bases: 4.

This clone was observed a few times. The chain joins TRBV24-1 to TRBJ2-2; perhaps TRBD1 as D (6 bases). Germline values: CDR1 KGHDR, CDR2 SFDVKD. The CDR3 contains 14 residues. V shed 7 bases and J shed 4 bases, with 12 bases lying between them. In nucleotides, the CDR3 is TGTGCCACCAGGGCCGCAGGGGCCACCGGGGAGCTGTTTTTT. Protein: CATRAAGATGELFF.

The gene calls are TRBV9 and TRBJ1-2; TRBD1 is a possible D gene (5 bases). The CDR3 contains 13 residues. Germline V gene sequence: CDR1 SGDLS, CDR2 YYNGEE. The V and J ends lost 9 bases and 3 bases respectively, with 15 bases between them. CDR3 protein: CATNNGGDYGYTF. CDR3 bases: TGTGCCACCAACAACGGAGGGGACTATGGCTACACCTTC.

This chain links TRBV6-2 or TRBV6-3 with TRBJ2-7; 8 nucleotides match TRBD2. Germline loops: CDR1 MNHEY, CDR2 SVGEGT. CDR3 size: 15 residues. J was trimmed by 2 bases and V by 3 bases; bases with no gene match: 6. The CDR3 DNA reads TGTGCCAGCAGTTATTTCGGGGGGGACGCCTACGAGCAGTACTTC. Protein: CASSYFGGDAYEQYF.

The rearrangement joins TRBV5-1 to TRBJ1-2; possibly TRBD1 for D (6 bases). CDR3 length: 16 residues. The V gene's germline CDR1 is SGHRS and CDR2 YFSETQ. The V end was cut by 3 bases, the J end by 0 bases, with 15 bases between. The CDR3 reads CASSSGQTTSNYGYTF. The DNA for the CDR3 is TGCGCCAGCAGCTCCGGACAGACAACTTCTAACTATGGCTACACCTTC.

V usage is TRBV19 and J usage is TRBJ1-2, with 10 bases matching TRBD1. The length of the CDR3 is 12 residues. Germline V gene sequence: CDR1 LNHDA, CDR2 SQIVND (reference sequence). The V segment lost 8 bases and the J segment 8 bases; nucleotides outside the gene matches: 5. The CDR3 region has the DNA TGTGCCAGTTGGACAGGGGGTGAAGGCTACACCTTC. Translation: CASWTGGEGYTF.

The chain recombines TRBV28 with TRBJ2-5; 7 positions agree with TRBD1. CDR1 and CDR2 from the germline V gene are MDHEN and SYDVKM. V lost 3 bases and J lost 9; bases outside the gene matches: 7. The CDR3 sequence is 13 residues long. This CDR3 reads CASSLLTGTAQYF. CDR3 nucleotide sequence: TGTGCCAGCAGTTTGCTTACAGGGACAGCCCAGTACTTC. Based on the CDR3 plus reference TRBV28 and TRBJ2-5, the full variable domain is DVKVTQSSRYLVKRTGEKVFLECVQDMDHENMFWYRQDPGLGLRLIYFSYDVKMKEKGDIPEGYSVSREKKERFSLILESASTNQTSMYLCASSLLTGTAQYFGPGTRLLVL.

This chain uses TRBV3-1 (or the pseudogene TRBV3-2) with TRBJ2-7; D is possibly TRBD1 (6 bases). Germline V gene sequence: CDR1 LGHDT, CDR2 YNNKEL (reference sequence). Between the trimmed V and J ends, which lost 4 bases and 4 bases, there was a span of 11 bases. The CDR3 loop spans 13 amino acids. CDR3 DNA sequence: TGTGCCAGCAGCCCCGGACAGCCGTACGAGCAGTACTTC. Translated, it gives CASSPGQPYEQYF.

The chain is built from TRBV30 and TRBJ2-7; 8 bases align to TRBD1. The CDR3 is 14 residues long. With V trimmed by 2 bases and J by 7 bases, 10 bases remained unmatched. Germline assignment: CDR1 GTSNPN and CDR2 SVGIG (reference sequence). CDR3 DNA: TGTGCCTGGAGTTCAGGGCAGGGGGCAGGGGAGCAGTACTTC. Protein: CAWSSGQGAGEQYF.

J is TRBJ1-2 and V is TRBV4-1; D gene uncertain. V lost 4 bases, J lost 3 bases, and 12 bases lay in between. Germline CDR1 and CDR2: MGHRA and YSYEKL. The length of the CDR3 is 14 residues. The CDR3 sequence is CASSRGALDYGYTF. CDR3 coding DNA: TGCGCCAGCAGCCGGGGAGCGTTAGACTATGGCTACACCTTC.

The chain has TRBV5-4 and TRBJ2-7; TRBD2 aligns across 9 bases. The CDR3 length is 15 residues. Germline values: CDR1 SGHNT, CDR2 YYREEE (reference sequence). The V segment lost 3 bases and the J segment 7 bases; nucleotides outside the gene matches: 11. The CDR3: CASSSTAGGQWEQYF. Here the CDR3 DNA reads TGTGCCAGCAGCTCCACAGCGGGGGGCCAGTGGGAGCAGTACTTC. Filled out from reference TRBV5-4 and TRBJ2-7, the complete variable domain reads ETGVTQSPTHLIKTRGQQVTLRCSSQSGHNTVSWYQQALGQGPQFIFQYYREEENGRGNFPPRFSGLQFPNYSSELNVNALELDDSALYLCASSSTAGGQWEQYFGPGTRLTVT.

CDR3 region: CASQDRVEQFF. The CDR3 coding sequence is TGCGCCAGCCAAGACAGGGTAGAGCAGTTCTTC. The chain links TRBV5-1 to TRBJ2-1; 7 positions match TRBD1. CDR1 SGHRS and CDR2 YFSETQ come from the germline V gene. The CDR3 extends over 11 amino acids. The trim removed 7 bases at V and 10 bases at J, leaving 5 bases unmatched.

This clone was counted a few times. This rearrangement joins TRBV13 to TRBJ1-4; unclear D gene. With 5 bases removed from V and 10 bases from J, the gap between germline ends came to 14 bases. The CDR3 covers 13 residues. Germline assignment: CDR1 PRHDT and CDR2 FYEKMQ (reference sequence). The chain's CDR3 is CASSPRRAGKLFF. In DNA form, the CDR3 reads TGTGCCAGCAGCCCCCGGAGAGCCGGAAAACTGTTTTTT. Variable domain in full (rest from reference TRBV13 and TRBJ1-4): AAGVIQSPRHLIKEKRETATLKCYPIPRHDTVYWYQQGPGQDPQFLISFYEKMQSDKGSIPDRFSAQQFSDYHSELNMSSLELGDSALYFCASSPRRAGKLFFGSGTQLSVL.